In this sample, the clone carrying this TCR beta chain turned up a few times. Its antigen is as yet unknown. V lost 5 bases and J lost 8; bases outside the gene matches: 5. Germline-derived CDR1 and CDR2 are SGHNT and YENEEA. The CDR3 consists of 14 residues. What was sequenced were expressed TCRB transcripts, since all of the isolated RNA had been reverse transcribed. Using immunoSEQ multiplex PCR, the repertoire was profiled, and TCRdb retains in-frame clones only, with some absent. Here the sample spans about 270,000 clones, roughly an eighth being singletons. This specimen belongs to a study of beta chain features in type 1 diabetes. Overall study findings and caveats: Junctions at VDJ sites from type 1 diabetes patients had fewer insertions and more deletions. Among all four CD4+ subsets, Type 1 diabetes patients had TCRB CDR3s that were moderately but significantly shorter.

Sequencing used naive CD4+ T cells from blood. The chain combines TRBV11-3 with TRBJ2-1; 11 bases are a match to TRBD1. The TCR originated in a man younger than 45 with type 1 diabetes. The CDR3 bases are TGTGCCAGCAGCGCCCGGACAGGGGGCGATGAGCAGTTCTTC. Its translation is CASSARTGGDEQFF.